The T cell receptor beta chain described here comes from a study of blood T cell repertoires in COVID-19. J lost 6 bases, V lost 3 bases, and 5 bases had no gene match. CDR1 PRHDT and CDR2 FYEKMQ come from the germline V gene (reference sequence). CDR3 length: 15 amino acids. Sequencing used immunoSEQ multiplex PCR; TCRdb keeps in-frame clones, though not all of them. Here the sample spans about 270,000 clones, about 87% being singletons. Sequencing input: PBMCs or T cells enriched from blood (not recorded which). This chain links TRBV13 with TRBJ2-1; 10 positions match TRBD2. This receptor was identified in a woman in her fifties or sixties who had recovered from COVID-19. CDR3 amino acids: CASSFRVAGGNEQFF. As DNA, the CDR3 is TGTGCCAGCAGCTTTAGGGTAGCGGGAGGCAATGAGCAGTTCTTC. Using reference TRBV13 and TRBJ2-1 for the parts outside the CDR3, the full variable domain is AAGVIQSPRHLIKEKRETATLKCYPIPRHDTVYWYQQGPGQDPQFLISFYEKMQSDKGSIPDRFSAQQFSDYHSELNMSSLELGDSALYFCASSFRVAGGNEQFFGPGTRLTVL.